This T cell receptor (beta chain) was sequenced for a study of blood T cell repertoires in COVID-19. Study details: Some COVID-19 samples were acute and others convalescent; all came from the United States, Italy and Spain. Sample material is recorded as cDNA or gDNA derived from T cells, B-cell-depleted T cells, or PBMCs.

This CDR3 is built from 15 residues. Participants spanned ages roughly 18 to 90 years and resided in about 25 US areas. As originally analysed: Estimated nucleated cell counts came from reference gene primer amplification. Produced via immunoSEQ multiplex PCR; TCRdb's table is partial and in-frame only. V and J calls plus clone size are reproduced from that table; the DNA served to infer D and trimming. The sample shows roughly 250,000 clones, roughly 90% of them seen only once. The source of this sequence is a woman aged 35 to 49 with acute COVID-19. What was sequenced was PBMCs or T cells enriched from blood (not recorded which). The chain is built from TRBV21-1 and TRBJ2-7; the table's D call, TRBD2, was not checked against the DNA. TRBV21-1 is shown as a pseudogene. CDR3 nucleotides: TGTGCCAGCAGCAAATGGCTAGCGGGGATCTACGAGCAGTACTTC. As protein: CASSKWLAGIYEQYF.